These T cell receptor beta chains were read from a single sample in a study of control samples from healthy donors and cancer patients. The table came from immunoSEQ multiplex PCR; TCRdb's copy has only in-frame clones and leaves some out. Of roughly 54,000 clones listed, approximately 95% are singletons. Sequenced input: blood. These receptor sequences come from a woman aged 25 to 39 in good health. The CDR3 runs from the conserved cysteine through the conserved F or W. D genes are given only for firm matches. Clone size is stated in some rows and not others, as once, few, many or a class when expanded.

v_gene: TRBV29-1
j_gene: TRBJ1-2
d_gene: .
abundance: .
CDR3aa: CSVVSARGYGYTF
CDR3nt: TGCAGCGTTGTCTCCGCCAGAGGGTATGGCTACACCTTC

v_gene: TRBV9
j_gene: TRBJ2-1
d_gene: .
abundance: .
CDR3aa: CASSVFAYNEQFF
CDR3nt: TGTGCCAGCAGCGTTTTCGCCTACAATGAGCAGTTCTTC

v_gene: TRBV19
j_gene: TRBJ2-1
d_gene: TRBD2
abundance: .
CDR3aa: CASSIGGTSGSLDNEQFF
CDR3nt: TGTGCCAGTAGTATTGGAGGGACTAGCGGGAGTCTGGACAATGAGCAGTTCTTC

v_gene: TRBV30
j_gene: TRBJ1-4
d_gene: .
abundance: .
CDR3aa: CAWSVWGEKLFF
CDR3nt: TGTGCCTGGAGTGTGTGGGGGGAAAAACTGTTTTTT

v_gene: TRBV7-3
j_gene: TRBJ2-3
d_gene: .
abundance: .
CDR3aa: CASSLTGRSTDTQYF
CDR3nt: TGTGCCAGCAGCTTAACCGGGAGAAGCACAGATACGCAGTATTTT

v_gene: TRBV2
j_gene: TRBJ2-5
d_gene: TRBD1
abundance: .
CDR3aa: CASSGDRSDQETQYF
CDR3nt: TGTGCCAGCAGTGGGGACAGGTCCGACCAAGAGACCCAGTACTTC

v_gene: TRBV4-2
j_gene: TRBJ2-7
d_gene: TRBD2
abundance: .
CDR3aa: CASSRAYADGLAGGEQYF
CDR3nt: TGTGCCAGCAGCCGGGCCTACGCTGACGGACTAGCGGGAGGTGAGCAGTACTTC

v_gene: TRBV4-1
j_gene: TRBJ2-2
d_gene: .
abundance: .
CDR3aa: CASSQDGETGELFF
CDR3nt: TGCGCCAGCAGCCAAGATGGGGAGACCGGGGAGCTGTTTTTT

v_gene: TRBV6-5
j_gene: TRBJ2-1
d_gene: .
abundance: .
CDR3aa: CASSYSPVDEQFF
CDR3nt: TGTGCCAGCAGTTACTCGCCCGTGGATGAGCAGTTCTTC

v_gene: TRBV7-9
j_gene: TRBJ2-1
d_gene: .
abundance: .
CDR3aa: CASSLPLMEGDDNEQFF
CDR3nt: TGTGCCAGCAGCTTACCCCTGATGGAGGGGGACGACAATGAGCAGTTCTTC

v_gene: TRBV3-1/TRBV3-2
j_gene: TRBJ1-1
d_gene: .
abundance: .
CDR3aa: CASSQAGTEAFF
CDR3nt: TGTGCCAGCAGCCAAGCGGGCACTGAAGCTTTCTTT

v_gene: TRBV6-1
j_gene: TRBJ2-1
d_gene: .
abundance: .
CDR3aa: CASSEYKREQFF
CDR3nt: TGTGCCAGCAGTGAATACAAGCGTGAGCAGTTCTTC

v_gene: TRBV28
j_gene: TRBJ2-7
d_gene: TRBD2
abundance: .
CDR3aa: CAAESSGSPQSYEQYF
CDR3nt: TGTGCCGCCGAGTCTAGCGGGAGTCCCCAATCCTACGAGCAGTACTTC

v_gene: TRBV4-1
j_gene: TRBJ2-7
d_gene: TRBD2
abundance: .
CDR3aa: CASSRLAGEEQYF
CDR3nt: TGCGCCAGCAGCCGACTAGCGGGAGAGGAGCAGTACTTC

v_gene: TRBV18
j_gene: TRBJ2-2
d_gene: .
abundance: .
CDR3aa: CASSLLVDTGELFF
CDR3nt: TGTGCCAGCTCACTACTAGTGGACACCGGGGAGCTGTTTTTT

v_gene: TRBV5-1
j_gene: TRBJ2-5
d_gene: TRBD2
abundance: once
CDR3aa: CASSTTGLPQETQYF
CDR3nt: TGCGCCAGCAGTACCACGGGACTACCCCAAGAGACCCAGTACTTC

v_gene: TRBV2
j_gene: TRBJ1-2
d_gene: .
abundance: .
CDR3aa: CASQDTLDGYTF
CDR3nt: TGTGCCAGCCAGGACACATTAGATGGCTACACCTTC

v_gene: TRBV2
j_gene: TRBJ2-1
d_gene: TRBD2
abundance: .
CDR3aa: CASSVGSGASYNEQFF
CDR3nt: TGTGCCAGCAGTGTGGGTAGCGGGGCCTCCTACAATGAGCAGTTCTTC

v_gene: TRBV4-2
j_gene: TRBJ1-4
d_gene: .
abundance: .
CDR3aa: CASSPNLRSTNEKLFF
CDR3nt: TGTGCCAGCAGTCCTAATCTCAGGTCCACTAATGAAAAACTGTTTTTT

v_gene: TRBV5-1
j_gene: TRBJ2-1
d_gene: .
abundance: .
CDR3aa: CASSDHSLPYNEQFF
CDR3nt: TGCGCCAGCAGCGACCATAGCTTACCCTACAATGAGCAGTTCTTC

v_gene: TRBV28
j_gene: TRBJ1-4
d_gene: .
abundance: once
CDR3aa: CASSLWRQPTNEKLFF
CDR3nt: TGTGCCAGCAGTTTATGGAGACAGCCAACTAATGAAAAACTGTTTTTT

v_gene: TRBV27
j_gene: TRBJ2-1
d_gene: TRBD2
abundance: .
CDR3aa: CASRTSGARDEQFF
CDR3nt: TGTGCCAGCAGGACTAGCGGGGCCAGGGATGAGCAGTTCTTC

v_gene: TRBV9
j_gene: TRBJ2-7
d_gene: TRBD2
abundance: .
CDR3aa: CASAGGIAGTYEQYF
CDR3nt: TGTGCCAGCGCGGGGGGGATAGCGGGAACCTACGAGCAGTACTTC

v_gene: TRBV18
j_gene: TRBJ2-5
d_gene: .
abundance: .
CDR3aa: CASSPGRGETQYF
CDR3nt: TGTGCCAGCTCACCAGGACGGGGGGAGACCCAGTACTTC

v_gene: TRBV30
j_gene: TRBJ1-2
d_gene: .
abundance: .
CDR3aa: CARLERDRYGYTF
CDR3nt: TGTGCCCGACTGGAGAGGGACCGCTATGGCTACACCTTC

v_gene: TRBV6-1
j_gene: TRBJ2-3
d_gene: TRBD1
abundance: .
CDR3aa: CASSEAPDRGWADTQYF
CDR3nt: TGTGCCAGCAGTGAAGCCCCCGACAGGGGGTGGGCAGATACGCAGTATTTT

v_gene: TRBV7-6
j_gene: TRBJ2-7
d_gene: .
abundance: .
CDR3aa: CASSTDSSHSYEQYF
CDR3nt: TGTGCCAGCAGCACTGACAGCTCCCACTCCTACGAGCAGTACTTC

v_gene: TRBV13
j_gene: TRBJ1-5
d_gene: .
abundance: .
CDR3aa: CASSPDRNQPQHF
CDR3nt: TGTGCCAGCAGCCCGGACAGAAATCAGCCCCAGCATTTT

v_gene: TRBV27
j_gene: TRBJ2-3
d_gene: .
abundance: .
CDR3aa: CASSFAADTQYF
CDR3nt: TGTGCCAGCAGTTTCGCCGCAGATACGCAGTATTTT

v_gene: TRBV10-3
j_gene: TRBJ2-1
d_gene: .
abundance: .
CDR3aa: CAISHFIFGEQFF
CDR3nt: TGTGCCATCAGCCATTTCATCTTTGGTGAGCAGTTCTTC

v_gene: TRBV14
j_gene: TRBJ1-2
d_gene: .
abundance: .
CDR3aa: CASSQGLAGYTF
CDR3nt: TGTGCCAGCAGCCAAGGCCTGGCTGGCTACACCTTC

v_gene: TRBV11-2
j_gene: TRBJ2-7
d_gene: .
abundance: .
CDR3aa: CASSLSLRNEQYF
CDR3nt: TGTGCCAGCAGCTTATCTCTGCGAAACGAGCAGTACTTC

v_gene: TRBV9
j_gene: TRBJ2-1
d_gene: .
abundance: .
CDR3aa: CASSWASENEQFF
CDR3nt: TGTGCCAGCTCTTGGGCGTCGGAGAATGAGCAGTTCTTC

v_gene: TRBV27
j_gene: TRBJ1-4
d_gene: .
abundance: .
CDR3aa: CASSPRTVLGTNEKLFF
CDR3nt: TGTGCCAGCAGTCCCAGGACAGTGCTTGGAACTAATGAAAAACTGTTTTTT

v_gene: TRBV30
j_gene: TRBJ1-3
d_gene: .
abundance: .
CDR3aa: CAWASGNTIYF
CDR3nt: TGTGCCTGGGCCAGTGGAAACACCATATATTTT

v_gene: TRBV9
j_gene: TRBJ2-1
d_gene: .
abundance: .
CDR3aa: CASSTLLNEQFF
CDR3nt: TGTGCCAGCAGCACCCTTTTAAATGAGCAGTTCTTC

v_gene: TRBV7-3
j_gene: TRBJ2-2
d_gene: .
abundance: .
CDR3aa: CASSLSSPEHRGAVF
CDR3nt: TGTGCCAGCAGCTTAAGTAGCCCCGAACACCGGGGAGCTGTTTTT

v_gene: TRBV28
j_gene: TRBJ1-5
d_gene: TRBD1
abundance: .
CDR3aa: CASSLGQGVWQPQHF
CDR3nt: TGTGCCAGCAGTTTGGGACAGGGCGTTTGGCAGCCCCAGCATTTT

v_gene: TRBV5-1
j_gene: TRBJ2-1
d_gene: .
abundance: .
CDR3aa: CASKRDNNEQFF
CDR3nt: TGCGCCAGCAAGAGGGATAACAATGAGCAGTTCTTC

v_gene: TRBV19
j_gene: TRBJ1-5
d_gene: .
abundance: .
CDR3aa: CASSIPVGVQPQHF
CDR3nt: TGTGCCAGTAGTATCCCGGTTGGGGTTCAGCCCCAGCATTTT

v_gene: TRBV2
j_gene: TRBJ2-7
d_gene: TRBD2
abundance: .
CDR3aa: CASSERRGGGYEQYF
CDR3nt: TGTGCCAGCAGTGAAAGGCGCGGGGGAGGGTACGAGCAGTACTTC

v_gene: TRBV9
j_gene: TRBJ2-1
d_gene: TRBD2
abundance: .
CDR3aa: CASSVVSGDSYNEQFF
CDR3nt: TGTGCCAGCAGCGTAGTTAGCGGGGATTCCTACAATGAGCAGTTCTTC

v_gene: TRBV5-4
j_gene: TRBJ2-3
d_gene: .
abundance: .
CDR3aa: CASSLAAGTDTQYF
CDR3nt: TGTGCCAGCAGCTTGGCCGCAGGCACAGATACGCAGTATTTT

v_gene: TRBV29-1
j_gene: TRBJ2-3
d_gene: .
abundance: .
CDR3aa: CSVEDLAGSTDTQYF
CDR3nt: TGCAGCGTTGAGGATCTAGCCGGAAGCACAGATACGCAGTATTTT

v_gene: TRBV5-4
j_gene: TRBJ1-2
d_gene: .
abundance: .
CDR3aa: CAAKGPDYNYGCTF
CDR3nt: .

v_gene: TRBV21-1
j_gene: TRBJ2-2
d_gene: .
abundance: .
CDR3aa: CASSKASGTRRELFF
CDR3nt: TGTGCCAGCAGCAAAGCCTCCGGGACTAGGAGGGAGCTGTTTTTT

v_gene: TRBV5-1
j_gene: TRBJ2-1
d_gene: .
abundance: .
CDR3aa: CASSLAIGNEQFF
CDR3nt: TGCGCCAGCAGCTTGGCCATTGGGAATGAGCAGTTCTTC

v_gene: TRBV23-1
j_gene: TRBJ1-1
d_gene: .
abundance: once
CDR3aa: CASSRSYRNTEAFF
CDR3nt: TGCGCCAGCAGTCGCAGTTACAGGAACACTGAAGCTTTCTTT

v_gene: TRBV28
j_gene: TRBJ1-1
d_gene: .
abundance: .
CDR3aa: CASSLSTQGEAFF
CDR3nt: TGTGCCAGCAGTTTATCAACACAGGGAGAAGCTTTCTTT

v_gene: TRBV5-1
j_gene: TRBJ2-2
d_gene: .
abundance: once
CDR3aa: CASSLRAGATGELFF
CDR3nt: TGCGCCAGCAGCTTGAGGGCAGGAGCCACCGGGGAGCTGTTTTTT

v_gene: TRBV4-1
j_gene: TRBJ1-2
d_gene: TRBD1
abundance: .
CDR3aa: CASRHHIQGNDGYTF
CDR3nt: TGCGCCAGCAGACATCATATACAGGGGAACGATGGCTACACCTTC

v_gene: TRBV6-1
j_gene: TRBJ1-5
d_gene: TRBD1
abundance: .
CDR3aa: CASSDPGQGSNQPQHF
CDR3nt: TGTGCCAGCAGTGATCCGGGACAGGGTAGCAATCAGCCCCAGCATTTT

v_gene: TRBV3-1/TRBV3-2
j_gene: TRBJ2-7
d_gene: .
abundance: .
CDR3aa: CASSPPRSTYEQYF
CDR3nt: TGTGCCAGCAGCCCTCCTAGATCCACCTACGAGCAGTACTTC

v_gene: TRBV3-1/TRBV3-2
j_gene: TRBJ2-1
d_gene: TRBD2
abundance: .
CDR3aa: CASSPRGAGGLVEQFF
CDR3nt: TGTGCCAGCAGCCCCCGGGGGGCGGGAGGGCTTGTTGAGCAGTTCTTC

v_gene: TRBV10-3
j_gene: TRBJ2-3
d_gene: TRBD2
abundance: .
CDR3aa: CAIRRTSGEGSTDTQYF
CDR3nt: TGTGCCATCAGGAGGACTAGCGGGGAGGGGAGCACAGATACGCAGTATTTT

v_gene: TRBV5-1
j_gene: TRBJ1-1
d_gene: .
abundance: .
CDR3aa: CASSPVAGGTEAFF
CDR3nt: TGCGCCAGCAGCCCCGTTGCGGGAGGCACTGAAGCTTTCTTT